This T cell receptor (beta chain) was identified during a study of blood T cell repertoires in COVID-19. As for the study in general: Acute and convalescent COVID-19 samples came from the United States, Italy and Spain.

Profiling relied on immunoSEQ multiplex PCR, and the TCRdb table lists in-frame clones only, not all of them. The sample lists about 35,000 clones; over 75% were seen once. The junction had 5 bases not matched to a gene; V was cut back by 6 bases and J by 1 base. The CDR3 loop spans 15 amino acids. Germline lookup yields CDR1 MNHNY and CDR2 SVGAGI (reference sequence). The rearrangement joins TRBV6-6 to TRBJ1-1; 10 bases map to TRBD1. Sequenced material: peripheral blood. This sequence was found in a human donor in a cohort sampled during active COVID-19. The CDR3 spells CASRPRTGGNTEAFF. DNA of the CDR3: TGTGCCAGCAGACCTCGGACAGGGGGGAACACTGAAGCTTTCTTT.